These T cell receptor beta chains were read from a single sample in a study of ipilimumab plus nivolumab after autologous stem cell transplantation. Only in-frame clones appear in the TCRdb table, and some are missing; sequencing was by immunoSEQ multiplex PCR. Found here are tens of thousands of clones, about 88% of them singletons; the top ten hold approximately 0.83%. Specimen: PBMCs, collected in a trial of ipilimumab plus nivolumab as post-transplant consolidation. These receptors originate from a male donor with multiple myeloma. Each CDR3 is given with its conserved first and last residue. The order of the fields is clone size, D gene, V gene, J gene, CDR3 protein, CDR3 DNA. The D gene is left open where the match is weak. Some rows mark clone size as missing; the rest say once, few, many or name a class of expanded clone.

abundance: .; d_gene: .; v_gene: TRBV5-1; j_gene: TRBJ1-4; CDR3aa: CASSSGRDNEKLFF; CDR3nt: TGCGCCAGCAGCTCGGGACGGGATAATGAAAAACTGTTTTTT
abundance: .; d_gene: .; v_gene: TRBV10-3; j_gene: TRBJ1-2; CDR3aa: CAISAHGGDGNYGYTF; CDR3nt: TGTGCCATCAGTGCCCACGGGGGGGACGGGAACTATGGCTACACCTTC
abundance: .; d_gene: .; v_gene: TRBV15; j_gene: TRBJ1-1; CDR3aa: CATSARVTEAFF; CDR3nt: TGTGCCACCAGCGCTCGGGTCACTGAAGCTTTCTTT
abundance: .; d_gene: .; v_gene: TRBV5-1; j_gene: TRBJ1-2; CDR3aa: CASSSQGGGYTF; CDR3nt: TGCGCCAGCAGCTCCCAAGGGGGAGGCTACACCTTC
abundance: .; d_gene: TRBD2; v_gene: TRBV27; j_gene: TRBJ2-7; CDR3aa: CASSFGGLASEQYF; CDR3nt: TGTGCCAGCAGTTTCGGCGGACTAGCAAGCGAGCAGTACTTC
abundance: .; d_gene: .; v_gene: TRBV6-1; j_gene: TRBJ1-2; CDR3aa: CASSEGTIQGYGYTF; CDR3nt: TGTGCCAGCAGCGAAGGTACAATACAGGGTTACGGCTACACCTTC
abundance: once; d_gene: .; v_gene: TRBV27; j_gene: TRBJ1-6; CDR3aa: CASSFGYGQFPHF; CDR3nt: TGTGCCAGCAGTTTTGGTTATGGGCAGTTCCCCCACTTT
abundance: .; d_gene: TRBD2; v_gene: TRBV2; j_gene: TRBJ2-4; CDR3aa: CASTDGRGGLAKNIQYF; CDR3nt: TGTGCCAGCACCGACGGGAGGGGGGGTCTAGCCAAAAACATTCAGTACTTC
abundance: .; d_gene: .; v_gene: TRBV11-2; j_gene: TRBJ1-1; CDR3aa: CASRPTGGVEAFF; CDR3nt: TGTGCCAGCAGACCCACCGGGGGCGTTGAAGCTTTCTTT
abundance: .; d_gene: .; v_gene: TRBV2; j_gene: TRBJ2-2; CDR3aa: CASTQQGLGVGELFF; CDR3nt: TGTGCCAGCACCCAACAGGGCCTGGGGGTCGGGGAGCTGTTTTTT
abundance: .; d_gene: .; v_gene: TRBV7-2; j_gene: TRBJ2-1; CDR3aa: CASSQWRDEQFF; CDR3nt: TGTGCCAGCAGCCAATGGCGAGATGAGCAGTTCTTC
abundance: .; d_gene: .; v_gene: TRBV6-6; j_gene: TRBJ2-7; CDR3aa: CASSYESGVAYEQYF; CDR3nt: TGTGCCAGCAGTTACGAGTCAGGGGTGGCCTACGAGCAGTACTTC
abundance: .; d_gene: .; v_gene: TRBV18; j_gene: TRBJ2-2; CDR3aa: CASSPPSRNTGELFF; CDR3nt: TGTGCCAGCTCACCACCATCCAGGAACACCGGGGAGCTGTTTTTT
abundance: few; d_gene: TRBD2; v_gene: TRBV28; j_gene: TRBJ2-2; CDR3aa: CASSFRGTRKSGELFF; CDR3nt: TGTGCCAGCAGTTTTCGAGGGACTAGGAAGTCCGGGGAGCTGTTTTTT
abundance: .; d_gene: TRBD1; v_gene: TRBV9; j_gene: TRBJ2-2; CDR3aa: CASSPVPGTGNTGELFF; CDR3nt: TGTGCCAGCAGCCCCGTTCCCGGGACAGGTAACACCGGGGAGCTGTTTTTT
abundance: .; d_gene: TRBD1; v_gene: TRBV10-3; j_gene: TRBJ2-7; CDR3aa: CAISDSGTGDPYEQYF; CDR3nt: TGTGCCATCAGTGACTCCGGGACAGGGGACCCCTACGAGCAGTACTTC
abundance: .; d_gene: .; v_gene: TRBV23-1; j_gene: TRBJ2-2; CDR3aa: CASSPPDRPGELFF; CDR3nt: TGCGCCAGCAGTCCTCCTGACAGGCCCGGGGAGCTGTTTTTT
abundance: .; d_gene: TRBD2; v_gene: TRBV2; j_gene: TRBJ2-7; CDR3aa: CASFPGLAASYEQYF; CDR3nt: TGTGCCAGCTTCCCCGGACTAGCGGCCTCCTACGAGCAGTACTTC
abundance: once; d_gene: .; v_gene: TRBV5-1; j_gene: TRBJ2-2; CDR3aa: CASSLAMGAGSTGELFF; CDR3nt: TGCGCCAGCAGCTTGGCCATGGGGGCTGGAAGCACCGGGGAGCTGTTTTTT
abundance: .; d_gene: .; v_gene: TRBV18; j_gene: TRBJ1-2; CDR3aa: CASSPRDGDGYTF; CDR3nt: TGTGCCAGCTCACCCCGGGACGGAGATGGCTACACCTTC
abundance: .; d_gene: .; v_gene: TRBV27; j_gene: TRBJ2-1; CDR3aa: CASSPGPYNEQFF; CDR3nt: TGTGCCAGCAGTCCGGGACCCTACAATGAGCAGTTCTTC
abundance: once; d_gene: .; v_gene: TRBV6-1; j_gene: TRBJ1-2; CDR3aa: CASSDPNTAGYGYTF; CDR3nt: TGTGCCAGCAGTGATCCTAACACCGCGGGGTATGGCTACACCTTC
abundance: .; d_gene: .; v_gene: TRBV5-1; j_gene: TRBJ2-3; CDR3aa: CASSLEPTEATQYF; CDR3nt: TGCGCCAGCAGCTTGGAACCGACAGAAGCTACGCAGTATTTT
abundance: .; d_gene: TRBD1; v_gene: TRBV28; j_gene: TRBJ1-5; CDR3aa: CASSFGDRVNQPQHF; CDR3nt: TGTGCCAGCAGTTTTGGGGACAGGGTAAATCAGCCCCAGCATTTT
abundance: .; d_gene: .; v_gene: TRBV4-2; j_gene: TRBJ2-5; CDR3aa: CASSPGTQGETQYF; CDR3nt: TGTGCCAGCAGCCCCGGGACCCAGGGGGAGACCCAGTACTTC
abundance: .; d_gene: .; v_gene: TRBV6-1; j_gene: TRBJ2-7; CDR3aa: CASKEGRTYEQYF; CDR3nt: TGTGCCAGCAAGGAGGGGCGGACCTACGAGCAGTACTTC
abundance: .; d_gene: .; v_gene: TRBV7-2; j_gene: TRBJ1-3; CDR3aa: CASSSTSQEGNTIYF; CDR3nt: TGTGCCAGCAGCTCCACCTCCCAGGAAGGAAACACCATATATTTT
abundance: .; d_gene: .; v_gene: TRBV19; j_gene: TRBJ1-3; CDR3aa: CASSFFSGNTIYF; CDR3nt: TGTGCCAGTAGCTTCTTCTCTGGAAACACCATATATTTT